This T cell receptor (beta chain) derives from a study of identical twins. Study-wide results and limits: Insertions ran lower in abundant cord blood beta clonotypes, though not in memory repertoires. Surplus twin overlap in beta out-of-frame sequences was less pronounced.

The table lists this clonotype with a few counts. Antigen specificity is unknown. The CDR3 runs to 14 residues. Trimming took off 10 bases at V and 0 bases at J, with 15 bases between the two ends. Germline lookup yields CDR1 MNHNS and CDR2 SASEGT. From the 5' RACE reads, TCRdb called clonotypes with MiXCR, one entry per CDR3 protein. The sample lists about 530,000 distinct CDR3 sequences, around 24% seen once, with 0.48% in the top ten. These data are also associated with another study on yellow fever vaccine responses in identical twins. As reported in that work: Twins reportedly showed a vaccine T cell response that seemed partly convergent and partly personalized.

The material sequenced was CD4+ T cells sorted from blood. V usage is TRBV6-1 and J usage is TRBJ1-1, with D perhaps TRBD1 (5 bases). The receptor was isolated from a woman aged 18-35 years in good health. CDR3 nucleotide sequence: TGTGCCACCCAAAGGGGCAGTTTGAACACTGAAGCTTTCTTT. Translation: CATQRGSLNTEAFF.